One and the same sample provided the 18 T cell receptor beta chains below, sequenced in a study of T cells after somatic rescue of genetic block. Method: immunoSEQ multiplex PCR; TCRdb's copy keeps in-frame clones and lacks some. The top ten clones hold around 3% of a sample with 70,000 or so clones, 92% of them seen once. Sample: peripheral blood mononuclear cells (PBMCs). All receptors derive from a man aged 40-49 years.

The chain combines TRBV2 with TRBJ2-5; 10 bases are shared with TRBD2. Unmatched junction bases numbered 3, after V lost 1 base and J lost 1 base. The CDR3 extends over 16 amino acids. Per germline, CDR1 SNHLY and CDR2 FYNNEI. The CDR3 loop reads CASSEGIAGGQETQYF. CDR3 DNA: TGTGCCAGCAGTGAAGGGATAGCGGGGGGCCAAGAGACCCAGTACTTC.

The chain links TRBV11-3 to TRBJ2-7; TRBD1 aligns across 7 bases. Trimming cost V 5 bases and J 3 bases; bases outside gene matches: 10. CDR1 SGHNT and CDR2 YENEEA come from the germline V gene. The CDR3 covers 15 residues. This CDR3 reads CASSPTGDSVYEQYF. The CDR3 coding sequence is TGTGCCAGCAGCCCGACTGGGGACAGCGTCTACGAGCAGTACTTC.

The rearrangement uses TRBV6-6 and TRBJ2-2; no definite D call. This CDR3 has 16 amino acids. CDR1 is MNHNY, CDR2 SVGAGI, per germline (reference sequence). Trimming pared 0 bases from V and 4 bases from J, leaving 12 bases between. CDR3 DNA: TGTGCCAGCAGTTACTCGATGACGGGCCCCACCGGGGAGCTGTTTTTT. This gives the protein CASSYSMTGPTGELFF.

V is TRBV27 and J is TRBJ2-7; TRBD1 aligns across 7 bases. The CDR3 spans 14 residues. V lost 6 bases to trimming and J lost 3 bases; unmatched junction nucleotides: 8. Germline-derived CDR1 and CDR2 are MNHEY and SMNVEV (reference sequence). The CDR3 is CASSRTGSNYEQYF. CDR3 nucleotide sequence: TGTGCCAGCAGCCGGACAGGTTCGAACTACGAGCAGTACTTC.

CDR3 sequence reads: CASSVSGSTDTQYF. The CDR3 region has the DNA TGTGCCAGCAGCGTTTCCGGGAGCACAGATACGCAGTATTTT. The rearrangement joins TRBV9 to TRBJ2-3; no reliable D call. Germline assignment: CDR1 SGDLS and CDR2 YYNGEE. V lost 2 bases, J lost 0 bases, and 7 bases lay in between. CDR3 length: 14 amino acids.

The V gene is TRBV14, the J gene TRBJ2-5, with TRBD2 matching over 7 bases. This CDR3 has 14 residues. The germline gives CDR1 SGHDN, CDR2 FVKESK. V lost 1 base to trimming and J lost 5 bases; unmatched junction nucleotides: 4. The chain's CDR3 is CASSQVLGGETQYF. The CDR3 DNA reads as TGTGCCAGCAGCCAAGTCCTCGGGGGGGAGACCCAGTACTTC.

The CDR3 coding sequence is TGTGCCAGCAGTCTACTAGCGGGGGTATCGACAGATACGCAGTATTTT. Amino acids: CASSLLAGVSTDTQYF. This chain joins TRBV27 and TRBJ2-3; 11 bases match TRBD2. There are 16 residues in the CDR3. Trimming removed 5 bases from V and 3 bases from J; junction bases left unmatched: 7. Per germline, CDR1 MNHEY and CDR2 SMNVEV (reference sequence).

Of note for this clone: An end of the junction differs from the germline gene, which may be a read error. The chain employs TRBV2 and TRBJ1-5; D remains unclear. Germline V CDR1 and CDR2: SNHLY, FYNNEI. The CDR3 runs 14 residues. The CDR3 sequence is CASRDDGPNEPQHF. In nucleotides, the CDR3 is TGTGCCAGCAGGGACGACGGGCCCAATGAGCCCCAGCATTTT.

V and J are TRBV12-5 and TRBJ2-1; tentative D call: TRBD2 (6 bases). Trimming took off 7 bases at V and 8 bases at J, with 21 bases between the two ends. CDR1 and CDR2 (germline): LGHNT, FRNRAP. This CDR3 contains 15 residues. CDR3 region: CASAPSPSEVYEQFF. The CDR3 DNA reads TGTGCTAGTGCCCCGTCGCCTAGCGAAGTCTATGAGCAGTTCTTC.

This sequence joins TRBV6-6 and TRBJ1-2; 10 bases align to TRBD1. Germline lookup yields CDR1 MNHNY and CDR2 SVGAGI (reference sequence). Unmatched junction bases numbered 3, after V lost 5 bases and J lost 3 bases. The CDR3 has 14 amino acids. CDR3 residues: CASSRTGGDYGYTF. Here the CDR3 DNA reads TGTGCCAGCAGTAGGACAGGGGGGGACTATGGCTACACCTTC.

This clone was detected only a few times. This chain uses TRBV5-5 with TRBJ1-1; D not resolved. CDR1 SGHKS and CDR2 YYEKEE come from the germline V gene (reference sequence). V shed 4 bases and J shed 5 bases, with 12 bases lying between them. This CDR3 comprises 13 residues. The DNA of the CDR3 is TGTGCCAGCAGCCCAAGACATCAAACTGAAGCTTTCTTT. Amino acid sequence: CASSPRHQTEAFF.

The chain has TRBV7-7 and TRBJ2-5; D remains ambiguous. V was shortened by 0 bases and J by 2 bases, with 7 bases between the two germline ends. CDR1 and CDR2 from the germline V gene are SSHAT and FNYEAQ (reference sequence). This CDR3 region has 14 residues. CDR3 DNA: TGTGCCAGCAGCTTAGCTGGCAGACAAGAGACCCAGTACTTC. Translated: CASSLAGRQETQYF.

V is TRBV2 and J is TRBJ2-7; tentatively, D is TRBD2 (7 bases). V was cut by 6 bases and J by 0 bases, with 18 bases left in between. The CDR3 totals 16 residues. Germline CDR1 is SNHLY and CDR2 is FYNNEI. The chain's CDR3 is CASRVRRGGSSYEQYF. The CDR3 nucleotides are TGTGCCAGCAGGGTACGGAGGGGGGGAAGCTCCTACGAGCAGTACTTC. Full variable domain (outside the CDR3, taken from reference TRBV2 and TRBJ2-7): EPEVTQTPSHQVTQMGQEVILRCVPISNHLYFYWYRQILGQKVEFLVSFYNNEISEKSEIFDDQFSVERPDGSNFTLKIRSTKLEDSAMYFCASRVRRGGSSYEQYFGPGTRLTVT.

The J gene is TRBJ1-6, the V gene TRBV19; no definite D call. The CDR3 length is 15 residues. V lost 2 bases and J lost 13, with 18 bases in between. The germline gives CDR1 LNHDA, CDR2 SQIVND (reference sequence). The CDR3 region is CASSISGPDGRPLHF. The CDR3 nucleotides read TGTGCCAGTAGTATAAGCGGGCCCGACGGTAGGCCCCTCCACTTT. Variable domain in full (rest from reference TRBV19 and TRBJ1-6): DGGITQSPKYLFRKEGQNVTLSCEQNLNHDAMYWYRQDPGQGLRLIYYSQIVNDFQKGDIAEGYSVSREKKESFPLTVTSAQKNPTAFYLCASSISGPDGRPLHFGNGTRLTVT.

J is TRBJ2-2 and V is TRBV11-2, with 7 bases lining up with TRBD2. J gave up 6 bases and V 3 bases, and 4 bases lay outside the gene matches. The length of the CDR3 is 14 residues. Germline CDR1 and CDR2: SGHAT and FQNNGV. The CDR3 here is CASSLTSYAGELFF. The CDR3 bases are TGTGCCAGCAGCTTGACTAGCTACGCCGGGGAGCTGTTTTTT.

This clone appeared a single time. The V and J genes are TRBV5-6 and TRBJ1-5; possibly TRBD1 for D (6 bases). V was trimmed by 4 bases and J by 1 base, leaving 12 bases between them. Germline lookup yields CDR1 SGHDT and CDR2 YYEEEE. This CDR3 has 15 residues. CDR3 region: CASSQQGRSNQPQHF. For the CDR3, the DNA is TGTGCCAGCAGCCAACAGGGTCGGAGCAATCAGCCCCAGCATTTT.

This clone was detected once. This chain links TRBV28 with TRBJ2-1; D may be TRBD1 or TRBD2 (5 bases each). This CDR3 has 11 amino acids. The germline V gene encodes CDR1 MDHEN and CDR2 SYDVKM. V was pared by 3 bases and J by 10 bases, with 7 bases between. The CDR3 sequence: CASSFGDEQFF. The CDR3, as DNA: TGTGCCAGCAGTTTCGGGGACGAGCAGTTCTTC.

The chain combines TRBV18 with TRBJ1-1; D unresolved. This CDR3 spans 12 amino acids. The germline gives CDR1 KGHSH, CDR2 LQKENI. V was cut by 8 bases and J by 1 base, with 8 bases left in between. The CDR3 is CASAGPNTEAFF. The CDR3 DNA is TGTGCCAGCGCAGGCCCGAACACTGAAGCTTTCTTT.